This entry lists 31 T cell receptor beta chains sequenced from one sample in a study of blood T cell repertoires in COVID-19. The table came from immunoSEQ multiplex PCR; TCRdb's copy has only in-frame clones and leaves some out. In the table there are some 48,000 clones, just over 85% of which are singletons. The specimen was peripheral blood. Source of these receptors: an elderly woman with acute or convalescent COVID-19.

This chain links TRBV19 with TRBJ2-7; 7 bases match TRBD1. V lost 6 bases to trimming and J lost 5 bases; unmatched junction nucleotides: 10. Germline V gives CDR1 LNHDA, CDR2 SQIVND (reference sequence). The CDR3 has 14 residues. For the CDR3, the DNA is TGTGCCAGTAGACCGACAGGGAGAGGAAACGAGCAGTACTTC. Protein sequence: CASRPTGRGNEQYF.

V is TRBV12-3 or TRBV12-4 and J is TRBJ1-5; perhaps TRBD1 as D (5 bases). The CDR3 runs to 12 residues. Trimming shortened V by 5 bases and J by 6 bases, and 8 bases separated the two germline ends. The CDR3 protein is CASSRTGQPQHF. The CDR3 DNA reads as TGTGCCAGCAGTCGCACAGGTCAGCCCCAGCATTTT.

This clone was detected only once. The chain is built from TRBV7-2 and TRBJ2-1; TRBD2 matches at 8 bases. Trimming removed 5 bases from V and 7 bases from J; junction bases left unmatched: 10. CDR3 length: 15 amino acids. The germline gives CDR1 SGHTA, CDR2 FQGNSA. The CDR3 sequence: CASSPGLAQTNEQFF. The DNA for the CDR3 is TGTGCCAGCAGCCCCGGACTAGCCCAAACAAATGAGCAGTTCTTC.

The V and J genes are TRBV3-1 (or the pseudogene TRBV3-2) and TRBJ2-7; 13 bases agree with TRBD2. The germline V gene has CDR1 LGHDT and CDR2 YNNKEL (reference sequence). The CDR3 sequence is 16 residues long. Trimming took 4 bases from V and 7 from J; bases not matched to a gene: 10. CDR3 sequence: CASSPGLAGVGGEQYF. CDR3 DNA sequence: TGTGCCAGCAGCCCCGGACTAGCGGGGGTCGGTGGTGAGCAGTACTTC.

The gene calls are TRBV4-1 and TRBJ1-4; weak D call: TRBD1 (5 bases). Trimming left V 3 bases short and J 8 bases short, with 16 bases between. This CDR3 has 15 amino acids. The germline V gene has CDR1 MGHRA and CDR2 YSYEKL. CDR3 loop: CASSQGTGGREKLFF. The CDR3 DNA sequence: TGCGCCAGCAGCCAGGGGACGGGGGGTCGAGAAAAACTGTTTTTT.

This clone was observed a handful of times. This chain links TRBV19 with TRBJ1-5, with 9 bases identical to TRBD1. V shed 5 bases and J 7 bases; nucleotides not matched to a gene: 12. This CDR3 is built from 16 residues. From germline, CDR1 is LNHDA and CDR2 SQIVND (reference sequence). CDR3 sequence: CASSPPGQGGGQPQHF. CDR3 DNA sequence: TGTGCCAGTAGTCCCCCGGGACAGGGTGGGGGGCAGCCCCAGCATTTT.

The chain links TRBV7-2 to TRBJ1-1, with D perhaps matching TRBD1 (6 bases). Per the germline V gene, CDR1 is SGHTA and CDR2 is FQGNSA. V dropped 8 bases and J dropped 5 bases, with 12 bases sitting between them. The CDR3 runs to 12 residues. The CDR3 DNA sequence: TGTGCCAGCGGGACATTAAAAACTGAAGCTTTCTTT. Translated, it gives CASGTLKTEAFF. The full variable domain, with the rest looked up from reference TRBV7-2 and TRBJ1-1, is GAGVSQSPSNKVTEKGKDVELRCDPISGHTALYWYRQSLGQGLEFLIYFQGNSAPDKSGLPSDRFSAERTGGSVSTLTIQRTQQEDSAVYLCASGTLKTEAFFGQGTRLTVV.

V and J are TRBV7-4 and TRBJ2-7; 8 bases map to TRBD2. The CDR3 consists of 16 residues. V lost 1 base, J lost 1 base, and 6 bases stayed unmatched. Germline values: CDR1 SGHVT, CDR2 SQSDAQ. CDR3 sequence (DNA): TGTGCCAGCAGCTTAGAGGTTAGCGGGGTTTCCTACGAGCAGTACTTC. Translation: CASSLEVSGVSYEQYF.

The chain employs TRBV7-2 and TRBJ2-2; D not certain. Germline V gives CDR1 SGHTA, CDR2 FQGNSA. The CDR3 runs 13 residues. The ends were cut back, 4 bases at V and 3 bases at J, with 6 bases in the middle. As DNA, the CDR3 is TGTGCCAGCAGCTCCACTGACACCGGGGAGCTGTTTTTT. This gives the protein CASSSTDTGELFF. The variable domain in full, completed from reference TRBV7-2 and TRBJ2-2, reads GAGVSQSPSNKVTEKGKDVELRCDPISGHTALYWYRQSLGQGLEFLIYFQGNSAPDKSGLPSDRFSAERTGGSVSTLTIQRTQQEDSAVYLCASSSTDTGELFFGEGSRLTVL.

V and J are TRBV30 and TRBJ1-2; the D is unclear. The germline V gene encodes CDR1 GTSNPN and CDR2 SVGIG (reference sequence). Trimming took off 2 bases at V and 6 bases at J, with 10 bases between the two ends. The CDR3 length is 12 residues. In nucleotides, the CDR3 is TGTGCCTGGAGTCTACAGTCTAATGGCTACACCTTC. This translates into CAWSLQSNGYTF.

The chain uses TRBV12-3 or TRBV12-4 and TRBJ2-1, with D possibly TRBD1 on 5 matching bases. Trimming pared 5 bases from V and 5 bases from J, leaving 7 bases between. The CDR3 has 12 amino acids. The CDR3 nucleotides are TGTGCCAGCAGTCACAGGCACAATGAGCAGTTCTTC. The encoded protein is CASSHRHNEQFF.

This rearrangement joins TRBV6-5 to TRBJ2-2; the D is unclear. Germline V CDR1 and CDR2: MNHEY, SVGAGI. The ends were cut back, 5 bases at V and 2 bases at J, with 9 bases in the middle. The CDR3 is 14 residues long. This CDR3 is CASSLLFNTGELFF. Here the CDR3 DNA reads TGTGCCAGCAGTCTTCTCTTTAACACCGGGGAGCTGTTTTTT.

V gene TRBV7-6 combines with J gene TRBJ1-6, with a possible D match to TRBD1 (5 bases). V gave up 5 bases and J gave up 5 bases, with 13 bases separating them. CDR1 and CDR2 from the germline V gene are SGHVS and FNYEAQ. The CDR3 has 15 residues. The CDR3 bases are TGTGCCAGCAGCCCCTGGGGCGGGGATAATTCACCCCTCCACTTT. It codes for CASSPWGGDNSPLHF. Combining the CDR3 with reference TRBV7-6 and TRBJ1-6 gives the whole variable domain GAGVSQSPRYKVTKRGQDVALRCDPISGHVSLYWYRQALGQGPEFLTYFNYEAQQDKSGLPNDRFSAERPEGSISTLTIQRTEQRDSAMYRCASSPWGGDNSPLHFGNGTRLTVT.

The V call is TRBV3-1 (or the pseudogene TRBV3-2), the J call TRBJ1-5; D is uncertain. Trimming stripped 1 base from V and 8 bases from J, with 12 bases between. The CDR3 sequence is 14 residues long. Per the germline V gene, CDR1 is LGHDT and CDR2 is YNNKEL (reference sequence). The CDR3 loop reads CASSQGSGAKPQHF. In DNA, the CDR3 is TGTGCCAGCAGCCAAGGTTCAGGCGCGAAGCCCCAGCATTTT.

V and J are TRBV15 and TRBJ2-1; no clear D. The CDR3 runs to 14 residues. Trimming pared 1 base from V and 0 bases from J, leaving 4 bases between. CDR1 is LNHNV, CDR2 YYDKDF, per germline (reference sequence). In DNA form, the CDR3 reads TGTGCCACCAGCAGAGGGAGCTCCTACAATGAGCAGTTCTTC. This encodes CATSRGSSYNEQFF.

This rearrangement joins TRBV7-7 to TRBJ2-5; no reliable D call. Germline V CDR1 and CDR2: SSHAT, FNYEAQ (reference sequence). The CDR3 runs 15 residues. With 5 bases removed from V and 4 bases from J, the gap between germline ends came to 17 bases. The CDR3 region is CASSPTVGSGETQYF. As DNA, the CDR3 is TGTGCCAGCAGCCCTACCGTTGGGTCAGGAGAGACCCAGTACTTC.

CDR3 protein: CASSLGGQGYGYTF. CDR3 nucleotides: TGTGCCAGCAGCTTAGGGGGCCAGGGGTATGGCTACACCTTC. This chain joins TRBV11-2 and TRBJ1-2; possibly TRBD1 for D (6 bases). In germline, CDR1 is SGHAT, CDR2 FQNNGV. CDR3 size: 14 residues. Trimming removed 1 base at V and 5 bases at J, with 11 bases between.

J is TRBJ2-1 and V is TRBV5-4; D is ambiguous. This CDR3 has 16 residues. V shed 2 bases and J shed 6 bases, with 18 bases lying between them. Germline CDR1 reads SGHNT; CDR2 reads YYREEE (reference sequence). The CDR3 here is CASSFGIANFVNEQFF. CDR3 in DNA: TGTGCCAGCAGCTTTGGAATAGCCAACTTTGTCAATGAGCAGTTCTTC.

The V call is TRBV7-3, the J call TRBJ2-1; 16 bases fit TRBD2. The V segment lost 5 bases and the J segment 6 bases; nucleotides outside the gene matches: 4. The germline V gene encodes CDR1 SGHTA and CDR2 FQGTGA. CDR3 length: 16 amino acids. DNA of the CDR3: TGTGCCAGCAGCCCGGGACTAGCGGGGGGGCTCAATGAGCAGTTCTTC. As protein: CASSPGLAGGLNEQFF.

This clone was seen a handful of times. The DNA of the CDR3 is TGTGCCAGCAGCCTCCGGGACAGGGGTTCTTCGGCTGAAGCTTTCTTT. It translates to CASSLRDRGSSAEAFF. This sequence joins TRBV5-4 and TRBJ1-1, with 10 bases lining up with TRBD1. The CDR3 consists of 16 residues. Germline V lookup: CDR1 SGHNT, CDR2 YYREEE (reference sequence). With 4 bases clipped from V and 6 bases from J, the junction kept 12 bases outside the gene matches.

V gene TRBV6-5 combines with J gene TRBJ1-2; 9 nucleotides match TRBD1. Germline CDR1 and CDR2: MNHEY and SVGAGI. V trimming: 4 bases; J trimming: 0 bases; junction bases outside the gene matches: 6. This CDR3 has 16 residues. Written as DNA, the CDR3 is TGTGCCAGCAGTTTAGACAGGACAGGGGCTAACTATGGCTACACCTTC. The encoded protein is CASSLDRTGANYGYTF.

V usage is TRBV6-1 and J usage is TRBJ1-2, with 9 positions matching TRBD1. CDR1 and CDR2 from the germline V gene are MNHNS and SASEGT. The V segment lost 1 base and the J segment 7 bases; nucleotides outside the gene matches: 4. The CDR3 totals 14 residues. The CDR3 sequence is CASSEGRDRAGYTF. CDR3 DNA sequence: TGTGCCAGCAGTGAAGGGAGGGACAGGGCTGGCTACACCTTC.

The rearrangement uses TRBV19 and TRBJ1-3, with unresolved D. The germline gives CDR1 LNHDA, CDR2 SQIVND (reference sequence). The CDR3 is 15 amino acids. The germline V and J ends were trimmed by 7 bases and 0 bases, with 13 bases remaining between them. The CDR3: CASIEGWSSGNTIYF. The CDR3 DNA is TGTGCCAGTATCGAGGGCTGGAGCTCTGGAAACACCATATATTTT.

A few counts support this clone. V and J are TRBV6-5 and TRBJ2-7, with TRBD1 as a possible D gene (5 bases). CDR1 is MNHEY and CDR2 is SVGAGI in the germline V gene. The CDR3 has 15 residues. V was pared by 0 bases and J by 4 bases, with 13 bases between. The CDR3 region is CASSYSGRVAYEQYF. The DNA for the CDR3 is TGTGCCAGCAGTTACTCCGGCAGGGTGGCTTACGAGCAGTACTTC.

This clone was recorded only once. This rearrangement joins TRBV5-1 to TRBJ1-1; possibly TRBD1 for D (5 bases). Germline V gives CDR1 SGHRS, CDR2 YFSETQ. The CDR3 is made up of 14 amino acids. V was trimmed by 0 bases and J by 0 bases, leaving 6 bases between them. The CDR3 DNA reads TGCGCCAGCAGCTTGGACAGGATGAACACTGAAGCTTTCTTT. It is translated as CASSLDRMNTEAFF.

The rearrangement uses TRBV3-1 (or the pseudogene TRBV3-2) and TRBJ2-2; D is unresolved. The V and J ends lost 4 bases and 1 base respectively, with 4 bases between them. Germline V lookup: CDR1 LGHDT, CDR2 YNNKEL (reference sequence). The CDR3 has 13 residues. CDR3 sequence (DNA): TGTGCCAGCAGCCTCTGGAACACCGGGGAGCTGTTTTTT. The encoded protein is CASSLWNTGELFF.

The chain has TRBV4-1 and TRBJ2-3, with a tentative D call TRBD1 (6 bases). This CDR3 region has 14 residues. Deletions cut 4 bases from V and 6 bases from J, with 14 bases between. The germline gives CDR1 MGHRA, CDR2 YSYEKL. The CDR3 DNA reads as TGCGCCAGCAGCCGTACGAACAGGGTGGATACGCAGTATTTT. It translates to CASSRTNRVDTQYF.

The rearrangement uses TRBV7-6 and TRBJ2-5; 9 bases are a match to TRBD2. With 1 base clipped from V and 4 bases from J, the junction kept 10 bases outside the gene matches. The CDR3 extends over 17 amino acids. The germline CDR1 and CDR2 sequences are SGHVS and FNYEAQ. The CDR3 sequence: CASSLGKASGVIETQYF. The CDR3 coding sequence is TGTGCCAGCAGCTTAGGGAAGGCTAGCGGGGTTATAGAGACCCAGTACTTC.

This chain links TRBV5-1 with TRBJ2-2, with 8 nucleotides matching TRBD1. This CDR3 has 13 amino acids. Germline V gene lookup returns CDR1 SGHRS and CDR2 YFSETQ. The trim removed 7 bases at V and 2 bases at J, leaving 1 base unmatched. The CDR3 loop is CASGTGNTGELFF. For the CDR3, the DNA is TGCGCCAGCGGGACAGGAAACACCGGGGAGCTGTTTTTT.

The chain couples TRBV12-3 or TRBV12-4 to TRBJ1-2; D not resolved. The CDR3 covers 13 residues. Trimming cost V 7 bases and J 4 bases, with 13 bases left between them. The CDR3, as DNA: TGTGCCAGCACCCCTGACAAAGGCTATGGCTACACCTTC. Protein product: CASTPDKGYGYTF.

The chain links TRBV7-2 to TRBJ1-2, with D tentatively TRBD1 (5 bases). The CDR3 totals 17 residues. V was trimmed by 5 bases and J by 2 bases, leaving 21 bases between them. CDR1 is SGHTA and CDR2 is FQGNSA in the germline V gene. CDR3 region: CASSLWTGLRRNYGYTF. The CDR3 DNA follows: TGTGCCAGCAGCCTCTGGACGGGACTCCGTCGGAACTATGGCTACACCTTC. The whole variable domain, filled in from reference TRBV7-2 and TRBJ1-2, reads GAGVSQSPSNKVTEKGKDVELRCDPISGHTALYWYRQSLGQGLEFLIYFQGNSAPDKSGLPSDRFSAERTGGSVSTLTIQRTQQEDSAVYLCASSLWTGLRRNYGYTFGSGTRLTVV.